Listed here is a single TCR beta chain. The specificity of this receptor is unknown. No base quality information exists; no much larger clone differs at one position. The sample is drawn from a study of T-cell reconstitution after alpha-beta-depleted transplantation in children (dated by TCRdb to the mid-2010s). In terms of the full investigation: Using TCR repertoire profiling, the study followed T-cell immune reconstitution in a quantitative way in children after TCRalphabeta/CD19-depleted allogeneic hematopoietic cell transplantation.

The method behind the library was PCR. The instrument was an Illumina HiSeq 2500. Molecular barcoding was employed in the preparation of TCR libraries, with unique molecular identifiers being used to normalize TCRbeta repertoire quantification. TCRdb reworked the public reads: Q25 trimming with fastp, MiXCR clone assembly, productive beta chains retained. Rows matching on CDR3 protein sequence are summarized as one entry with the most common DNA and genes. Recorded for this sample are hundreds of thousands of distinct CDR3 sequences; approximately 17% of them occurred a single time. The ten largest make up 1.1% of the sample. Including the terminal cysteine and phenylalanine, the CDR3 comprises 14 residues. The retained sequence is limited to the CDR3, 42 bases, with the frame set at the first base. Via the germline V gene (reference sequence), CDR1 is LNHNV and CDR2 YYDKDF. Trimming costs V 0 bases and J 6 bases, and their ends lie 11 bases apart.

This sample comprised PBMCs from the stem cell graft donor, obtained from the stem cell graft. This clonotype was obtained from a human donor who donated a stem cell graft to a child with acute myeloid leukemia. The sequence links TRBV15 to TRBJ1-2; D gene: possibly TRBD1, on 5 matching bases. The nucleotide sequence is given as TGTGCCACCAGCAGAGATCAACAGGACGATGGCTACACCTTC. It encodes CATSRDQQDDGYTF.